The 31 T cell receptor beta chains below were found in one sample sequenced in a study of beta chain features in type 1 diabetes. What was sequenced were expressed TCRB transcripts, since all of the isolated RNA had been reverse transcribed. Generated by immunoSEQ multiplex PCR, the TCRdb table keeps only in-frame clones and is missing some. Found here are roughly 610,000 clones, around a sixth of them singletons; the top ten hold around 0.1%. Sequencing used naive CD4+ T cells from blood. The source of these receptors is a man younger than 35 in good health.

The rearrangement joins TRBV14 to TRBJ2-5, with a possible D match to TRBD2 (5 bases). The CDR3 sequence is 15 residues long. V was cut by 5 bases and J by 14 bases, with 27 bases left in between. Germline V gene data show CDR1 as SGHDN and CDR2 as FVKESK. CDR3 in DNA: TGTGCCAGCAGCGCTACCAGTTCCCGCGGGTCCCTTCCATACTTC. This translates into CASSATSSRGSLPYF.

The table lists this clone with a few counts. The chain combines TRBV5-1 with TRBJ1-1; no firm D call. CDR3 length equals 14 residues. The V gene lost 0 bases and the J gene lost 4 bases, with 10 bases spanning the gap. Germline CDR1 is SGHRS and CDR2 is YFSETQ. Here the CDR3 reads CASSLAWVSTEAFF. CDR3 coding DNA: TGCGCCAGCAGCTTGGCCTGGGTGAGCACTGAAGCTTTCTTT.

This clone was counted between two and nine times. The chain carries TRBV7-2 and TRBJ2-7, with D perhaps TRBD2 (5 bases). V lost 5 bases, J lost 6 bases, and 17 bases lay in between. The CDR3 runs to 14 residues. Germline CDR1 SGHTA, CDR2 FQGNSA. CDR3 bases: TGTGCCAGCAGCCCTAGACTAAGGAGCGGCGAGCAGTACTTC. Its protein is CASSPRLRSGEQYF.

This clone has a handful of counts. The chain employs TRBV7-2 and TRBJ1-2; a weak D match, TRBD1 (5 bases). Germline assignment: CDR1 SGHTA and CDR2 FQGNSA. CDR3 length: 13 amino acids. The V end lost 5 bases, the J end lost 3 bases, and 10 bases lay between the germline ends. CDR3 DNA: TGTGCCAGCAGCACCGGACAAGACTATGGCTACACCTTC. It yields the protein CASSTGQDYGYTF.

This clone has only a few counts. The chain recombines TRBV14 with TRBJ2-7; tentatively, D is TRBD2 (5 bases). CDR1 and CDR2 (germline): SGHDN, FVKESK. V lost 1 base and J 9 bases, leaving 16 bases between the germline ends. The CDR3 consists of 14 residues. CDR3 sequence (DNA): TGTGCCAGCAGCCAAGGGGCGTGGGAGTCCGGGCAGTACTTC. Translation gives CASSQGAWESGQYF.

This clone was counted a few times. V gene TRBV4-1 combines with J gene TRBJ2-3, with D perhaps matching TRBD2 (5 bases). Germline V gene sequence: CDR1 MGHRA, CDR2 YSYEKL. The CDR3 has 14 residues. V was trimmed by 1 base and J by 0 bases, leaving 5 bases between them. CDR3 protein: CASSQGESTDTQYF. The CDR3, as DNA: TGCGCCAGCAGCCAAGGGGAGAGCACAGATACGCAGTATTTT.

The V and J genes are TRBV5-1 and TRBJ1-2; tentatively, D is TRBD1 (6 bases). The CDR3 contains 15 residues. Germline V lookup: CDR1 SGHRS, CDR2 YFSETQ. Trimming stripped 3 bases from V and 9 bases from J, with 21 bases between. CDR3 in amino acids: CASSWAFGTTRRYTF. Written as DNA, the CDR3 is TGCGCCAGCAGCTGGGCGTTCGGGACAACACGGCGCTACACCTTC.

This clone was seen a few times. CDR3 amino acids: CASWLAGVQDNEQFF. The DNA for the CDR3 is TGTGCCAGCTGGCTAGCGGGAGTACAAGACAATGAGCAGTTCTTC. The chain is built from TRBV6-1 and TRBJ2-1; the match to TRBD2 covers 10 bases. Looked up from germline, CDR1 is MNHNS and CDR2 is SASEGT. V lost 8 bases to trimming and J lost 5 bases; unmatched junction nucleotides: 9. CDR3 length: 15 residues.

There are a few counts of this clone. The chain joins TRBV28 to TRBJ1-1, with no clear D. Germline CDR1 reads MDHEN; CDR2 reads SYDVKM. The length of the CDR3 is 12 residues. V lost 6 bases, J lost 7 bases, and 12 bases lay in between. The CDR3 nucleotides are TGTGCCAGCAGAGGCGTTTCGCTTGAAGCTTTCTTT. The encoded protein is CASRGVSLEAFF. The variable domain in full, completed from reference TRBV28 and TRBJ1-1, reads DVKVTQSSRYLVKRTGEKVFLECVQDMDHENMFWYRQDPGLGLRLIYFSYDVKMKEKGDIPEGYSVSREKKERFSLILESASTNQTSMYLCASRGVSLEAFFGQGTRLTVV.

This clone was detected only a few times. The CDR3 spells CASSLHGSYEQYF. DNA for the CDR3: TGTGCCAGCAGCTTACACGGCTCCTACGAGCAGTACTTC. The chain employs TRBV11-1 and TRBJ2-7; D gene ambiguous. This CDR3 is built from 13 residues. V was pared by 2 bases and J by 0 bases, with 5 bases between. Germline-derived CDR1 and CDR2 are SGHAT and FQDESV (reference sequence).

The genes are TRBV5-1 and TRBJ2-7; TRBD1 matches 7 bases. CDR3 length equals 13 residues. V gave up 4 bases and J gave up 4 bases; unmatched junction bases: 5. The germline V gene encodes CDR1 SGHRS and CDR2 YFSETQ. CDR3 residues: CASSRDSEYEQYF. The CDR3 DNA reads TGCGCCAGCAGCCGGGACAGCGAGTACGAGCAGTACTTC. The entire variable domain, with the rest obtained from reference TRBV5-1 and TRBJ2-7, is as follows: KAGVTQTPRYLIKTRGQQVTLSCSPISGHRSVSWYQQTPGQGLQFLFEYFSETQRNKGNFPGRFSGRQFSNSRSEMNVSTLELGDSALYLCASSRDSEYEQYFGPGTRLTVT.

The V call is TRBV6-5, the J call TRBJ2-3; D perhaps matches TRBD2 (5 bases). V was cut by 3 bases and J by 2 bases, with 6 bases left in between. The CDR3 runs 13 residues. Germline V CDR1 and CDR2: MNHEY, SVGAGI. CDR3 amino acids: CASSYDYTDTQYF. DNA of the CDR3: TGTGCCAGCAGTTATGACTACACAGATACGCAGTATTTT.

This clone was counted at least ten times. The rearrangement links TRBV10-3 to TRBJ2-1; 10 bases line up with TRBD2. The CDR3 is made up of 14 amino acids. Germline CDR1 ENHRY, CDR2 SYGVKD. J lost 5 bases, V lost 2 bases, and 0 bases had no gene match. The CDR3 spells CAISEGLADNEQFF. For the CDR3, the DNA is TGTGCCATCAGTGAGGGACTAGCGGACAATGAGCAGTTCTTC.

This rearrangement joins TRBV7-2 to TRBJ1-4; 9 nucleotides align to TRBD1. J was trimmed by 7 bases and V by 4 bases; bases with no gene match: 13. The germline CDR1 and CDR2 sequences are SGHTA and FQGNSA. The CDR3 length is 17 residues. The CDR3 DNA follows: TGTGCCAGCAGCTCGGGACAGGGAAAGGTCCCTAGTGAAAAACTGTTTTTT. Amino acid sequence: CASSSGQGKVPSEKLFF. Full variable domain (outside the CDR3, taken from reference TRBV7-2 and TRBJ1-4): GAGVSQSPSNKVTEKGKDVELRCDPISGHTALYWYRQSLGQGLEFLIYFQGNSAPDKSGLPSDRFSAERTGGSVSTLTIQRTQQEDSAVYLCASSSGQGKVPSEKLFFGSGTQLSVL.

The CDR3 DNA is TGCGCCAGCAGCCCCCCGGGGCGGGGGGCCAATGAGCAGTTCTTC. Encoded protein: CASSPPGRGANEQFF. The V and J genes are TRBV4-3 and TRBJ2-1, with TRBD2 matching over 8 bases. Per the germline V gene, CDR1 is LGHNA and CDR2 is YSLEER. V was pared by 4 bases and J by 6 bases, with 8 bases of the junction left unmatched. CDR3 size: 15 residues.

This clone turned up a few times. The rearrangement joins TRBV4-2 to TRBJ1-4; 8 bases agree with TRBD1. In germline, CDR1 is LGHNA, CDR2 YNFKEQ. The CDR3 extends over 19 amino acids. Trimming removed 1 base from V and 4 bases from J; junction bases left unmatched: 14. The CDR3 DNA sequence: TGTGCCAGCAGCCAAGGCTCCGTGGGTGGTACAGGGGGTAATGAAAAACTGTTTTTT. Translated, it gives CASSQGSVGGTGGNEKLFF.

In its sample, this clone was seen a few times. The rearrangement joins TRBV29-1 to TRBJ1-1; no definite D call. Trimming removed 7 bases at V and 0 bases at J, with 9 bases between. In germline, CDR1 is SQVTM, CDR2 ANQGSEA. The CDR3 is 12 residues long. The DNA of the CDR3 is TGCAGCGGGACGGTTATGAACACTGAAGCTTTCTTT. Encoded protein: CSGTVMNTEAFF.

V is TRBV28 and J is TRBJ1-3, with TRBD1 identical over 7 bases. CDR1 is MDHEN, CDR2 SYDVKM, per germline. The V and J ends lost 2 bases and 1 base, in that order; junction bases with no gene match: 2. This CDR3 is 15 amino acids long. CDR3 DNA: TGTGCCAGCAGTTTACAGGGGGGGTCTGGAAACACCATATATTTT. As protein: CASSLQGGSGNTIYF.

The sample holds a few counts of this clone. The chain recombines TRBV19 with TRBJ2-7, with D perhaps matching TRBD1 or TRBD2 (5 bases each). The CDR3 contains 14 residues. Trimming removed 3 bases from V and 2 bases from J, with 11 bases in between. CDR1 is LNHDA and CDR2 is SQIVND in the germline V gene (reference sequence). In nucleotides, the CDR3 is TGTGCCAGTAGTATGAGAGGGGACCCCTACGAGCAGTACTTC. Its protein product is CASSMRGDPYEQYF.

The chain uses TRBV27 and TRBJ2-1; 9 positions match TRBD2. The junction had 4 bases not matched to a gene; V was cut back by 4 bases and J by 3 bases. CDR1 MNHEY and CDR2 SMNVEV come from the germline V gene (reference sequence). The CDR3 is 15 amino acids. CDR3 in DNA: TGTGCCAGCAGTTCGGGGACTAGCAGCTACAATGAGCAGTTCTTC. Residues: CASSSGTSSYNEQFF.

This clone was counted only a few times. The chain uses TRBV7-2 and TRBJ2-3, with D uncertain. Between the trimmed V and J ends, which lost 5 bases and 3 bases, there was a span of 9 bases. This CDR3 comprises 13 residues. The V gene's germline CDR1 is SGHTA and CDR2 FQGNSA. This CDR3 is CASSPQQTDTQYF. The DNA of the CDR3 is TGTGCCAGCAGCCCCCAGCAGACAGATACGCAGTATTTT.

The CDR3 reads CASSSNRGSTGELFF. The CDR3 coding sequence is TGTGCCAGCAGCTCCAACAGGGGTAGTACCGGGGAGCTGTTTTTT. V usage is TRBV7-2 and J usage is TRBJ2-2, with 7 bases identical to TRBD1. The J segment lost 5 bases and the V segment lost 4 bases, leaving 7 bases of the junction unmatched. Germline-derived CDR1 and CDR2 are SGHTA and FQGNSA. There are 15 residues in the CDR3.

This clone has only a few counts. In DNA, the CDR3 is TGTGCCTGGAGTGTACAGGGGGCGAAAAACATTCAGTACTTC. Encoded protein: CAWSVQGAKNIQYF. The V gene is TRBV30, the J gene TRBJ2-4; 9 bases line up with TRBD1. This CDR3 is built from 14 residues. V trimming: 0 bases; J trimming: 4 bases; junction bases outside the gene matches: 1. Germline V gene data show CDR1 as GTSNPN and CDR2 as SVGIG (reference sequence).

This clone was detected only a few times. This sequence joins TRBV7-2 and TRBJ2-3; the D is unclear. The CDR3 has 11 residues. Germline CDR1 SGHTA, CDR2 FQGNSA. Trimming took off 4 bases at V and 2 bases at J, with 1 base between the two ends. The CDR3 region has the DNA TGTGCCAGCAGCTACACAGATACGCAGTATTTT. Its protein product is CASSYTDTQYF.

The rearrangement links TRBV10-3 to TRBJ1-3; no definite D call. This CDR3 comprises 12 residues. The ends were cut back, 2 bases at V and 2 bases at J, with 1 base in the middle. The V gene's germline CDR1 is ENHRY and CDR2 SYGVKD. CDR3: CAISEPGNTIYF. The CDR3 nucleotides are TGTGCCATCAGTGAGCCTGGAAACACCATATATTTT.

This clone came up a few times. CDR3 sequence (DNA): TGTGCCAGCAACCCCGCAGGGGGCGGAGAGACCCAGTACTTC. Protein: CASNPAGGGETQYF. The chain carries TRBV5-4 and TRBJ2-5; 8 bases are a match to TRBD1. The junction had 8 bases not matched to a gene; V was cut back by 6 bases and J by 4 bases. The CDR3 consists of 14 residues. Germline V gene data show CDR1 as SGHNT and CDR2 as YYREEE (reference sequence).

This chain joins TRBV5-4 and TRBJ2-5; the match to TRBD2 covers 10 bases. With V trimmed by 2 bases and J by 4 bases, 2 bases remained unmatched. CDR1 and CDR2 (germline): SGHNT, YYREEE (reference sequence). CDR3 size: 14 residues. In nucleotides, the CDR3 is TGTGCCAGCAGCTTACGGACTAGCGGAGAGACCCAGTACTTC. It is translated as CASSLRTSGETQYF.

This clone occurred a few times. The rearrangement links TRBV2 to TRBJ2-6; D uncertain. Per the germline V gene, CDR1 is SNHLY and CDR2 is FYNNEI. This CDR3 comprises 16 residues. The V and J ends lost 3 bases and 0 bases respectively, with 9 bases between them. CDR3 sequence reads: CASSDIRSSGANVLTF. In DNA form, the CDR3 reads TGTGCCAGCAGTGATATACGGAGCTCTGGGGCCAACGTCCTGACTTTC.

The chain couples TRBV7-8 to TRBJ2-3; D may be TRBD2 (6 bases). Trimming shortened V by 5 bases and J by 3 bases, and 12 bases separated the two germline ends. This CDR3 region has 14 residues. Germline assignment: CDR1 SGHVS and CDR2 FQNEAQ. CDR3: CASSLGGVTDTQYF. CDR3 in DNA: TGTGCCAGCAGCCTCGGGGGTGTGACAGATACGCAGTATTTT.

V gene TRBV7-3 combines with J gene TRBJ2-6; perhaps TRBD2 as D (6 bases). Trimming removed 2 bases from V and 2 bases from J, with 10 bases in between. Germline lookup yields CDR1 SGHTA and CDR2 FQGTGA. The CDR3 consists of 16 residues. The CDR3 nucleotides are TGTGCCAGCAGCTTATTAGGCGGGGCTGGGGCCAACGTCCTGACTTTC. This sequence encodes CASSLLGGAGANVLTF.

The V call is TRBV5-6, the J call TRBJ1-1; 8 positions match TRBD1. The ends lost 2 bases at V and 8 bases at J; junction bases unmatched: 8. This CDR3 region has 14 residues. Per germline, CDR1 SGHDT and CDR2 YYEEEE. The CDR3 nucleotides read TGTGCCAGCAGCTTCCTGGACAGGGCCAAGGAAGCTTTCTTT. This codes for CASSFLDRAKEAFF.